This entry describes one TCR beta chain. This clone has more than one count but fewer than ten. It has no known antigen specificity. One base away there is no much larger clone; base qualities are not given. Participants in the prospective study were enrolled through a virtual design, were aged roughly 18 to 100 years, and lived in approximately 24 United States geographic areas. To assign participants to cohorts, the prospective study relied on clinical history that participants themselves reported in a screening survey and a study questionnaire. Mobile phlebotomists in the prospective study collected whole blood, serum and a nasopharyngeal or oropharyngeal swab from every participant. Participants in the prospective study had the option to provide additional blood draws and questionnaires over a 2-month period. Before DNA extraction, blood samples from the prospective study were shipped at room temperature or frozen.

V loses 1 base of germline sequence and J loses 1 base, and the interval between the two ends is 10 bases. Reading the germline V gene (reference sequence) gives CDR1 LGHDT and CDR2 YNNKEL. From its cysteine to its phenylalanine, the CDR3 spans 15 amino acids. CDR3 DNA only is kept here, 45 bases in frame from base 1. These data originate in a study of blood T cell repertoires in COVID-19 (dated by TCRdb to 2020 to 2022). In terms of the full investigation: Samples covering the acute and convalescent phases of COVID-19 were provided by collaborators in the United States, Italy and Spain. The material from the prospective study consisted of cDNA or gDNA derived from T cells, B-cell-depleted T cells, or PBMCs. Subjects who had been exposed to COVID-19, were actively infected with it, or had recovered from it provided the deeply sampled blood TCRbeta repertoires that made up the dataset. Where available, HLA class I and class II types were taken from metadata supplied by the sample provider and were not determined by assay-based typing. Samples were obtained from the ongoing ImmuneRACE study (first 160 participants) and from about 1,300 subjects provided by 6 global collaborators. Sample metadata almost always included a de-identified subject ID, COVID-19 status, age in years and sex. A freely available public database, intended as a resource for researchers studying the immune response to SARS-CoV-2, is where the repertoires were released.

The full study reports these points: The amount of clinical and demographic metadata varied by source and participant and was provided uncurated.

TCRbeta CDR3 regions were amplified from genomic DNA by means of the immunoSEQ Assay, a bias-controlled multiplex PCR. Regarding the original processing steps: Within the assay, amplification of reference gene primers was used to estimate how many nucleated cells each sample contained. Sequence reads were collapsed and filtered to measure the absolute abundance of every unique TCRbeta CDR3 rearrangement. For each sample, productive Simpson clonality was calculated by taking the square root of Simpson's diversity index across productive rearrangements. In its TCRdb copy, this immuneACCESS table keeps in-frame sequences only and misses some clones. Where compared with another copy, unresolved V genes explain less than half of these, and the others have no known cause. The D gene and trimming were derived from the DNA, and the V and J assignments and clone size from that table. The sample includes about 210,000 clones, with around 81% observed a single time. Around 8.9% of the sample is held by the ten biggest clonotypes.

The rearranged segments are TRBV3-1 (or the pseudogene TRBV3-2) and TRBJ1-1, with no D gene named confidently. This TCR was sampled from a woman aged 45 to 65 with acute COVID-19. Sequenced input: PBMCs or T cells enriched from blood (not recorded which). This receptor has the CDR3 CASSQGPGENTEAFF. The DNA reads as follows: TGTGCCAGCAGCCAAGGCCCAGGTGAGAACACTGAAGCTTTCTTT.